This T cell receptor beta chain originates from a study of response to subunit inactivated influenza vaccine (dated by TCRdb to the late 2010s). In the study overall: Deep quantitative profiling of the T cell receptor repertoire was used in the study to follow responses to a trivalent subunit inactivated influenza vaccine. What the research found in general, with its limitations: It was suggested by the authors that each seasonal influenza vaccination may recruit only a limited number of new T cells.

Of note for this clonotype: Its antigen specificity is not known. No per-base quality is available; no much larger clone lies one base away.

Library prep was done by RT-PCR. The reads were generated on an Illumina HiSeq 2500. Using fastp at Q25 and MiXCR, TCRdb reprocessed the public reads and kept productive beta chains. One record per CDR3 amino acid sequence lists the most common genes and DNA. In this sample the table shows around 710,000 distinct CDR3 sequences, 11% to 15% of which occur a single time. The ten biggest clones cover less than 7% of the sample. The CDR3 starts with the cysteine, ends with the phenylalanine, and has 13 residues. Only the CDR3 DNA stays, 39 bases, in frame from base 1. CDR1 SEHNR and CDR2 FQNEAQ were looked up in the germline V gene (reference sequence). V was cut back by 1 base and J by 7 bases, leaving a gap of 11 bases between them.

The TCR sequence derives from a man aged 45-60 years who received an inactivated influenza vaccine. Donor details come from another sample of the same person, matched by shared clones. The material sequenced was PBMCs from blood, taken approximately 15 days before vaccination. The V and J segments used are TRBV7-9 and TRBJ2-7; the D gene identity is not certain. This receptor has the CDR3 CASSLDSPIEQYF. The DNA is as follows: TGTGCCAGCAGCTTAGACTCCCCAATTGAGCAGTACTTC.